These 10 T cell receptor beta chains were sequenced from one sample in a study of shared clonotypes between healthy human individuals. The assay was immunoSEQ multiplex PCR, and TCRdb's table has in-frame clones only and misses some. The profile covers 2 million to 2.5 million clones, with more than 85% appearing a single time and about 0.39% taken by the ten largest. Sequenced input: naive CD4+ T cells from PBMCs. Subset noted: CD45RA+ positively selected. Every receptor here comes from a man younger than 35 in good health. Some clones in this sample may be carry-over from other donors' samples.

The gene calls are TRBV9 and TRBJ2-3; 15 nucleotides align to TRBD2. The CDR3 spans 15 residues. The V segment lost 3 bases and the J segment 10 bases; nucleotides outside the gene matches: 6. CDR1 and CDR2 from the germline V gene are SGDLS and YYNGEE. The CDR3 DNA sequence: TGTGCCAGCAGCGGGGGACTAGCGGGAGGTCCATCGCAGTATTTT. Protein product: CASSGGLAGGPSQYF.

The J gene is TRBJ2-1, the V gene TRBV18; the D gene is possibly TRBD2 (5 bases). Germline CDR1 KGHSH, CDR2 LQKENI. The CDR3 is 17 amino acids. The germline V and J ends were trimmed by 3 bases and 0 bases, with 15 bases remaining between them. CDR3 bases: TGTGCCAGCTCACCCGGGGTCGGGCGGAGCTCCTACAATGAGCAGTTCTTC. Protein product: CASSPGVGRSSYNEQFF.

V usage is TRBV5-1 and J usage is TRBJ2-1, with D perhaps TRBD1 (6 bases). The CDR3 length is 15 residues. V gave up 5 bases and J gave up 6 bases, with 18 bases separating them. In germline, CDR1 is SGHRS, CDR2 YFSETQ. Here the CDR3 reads CASRTGLVMLNEQFF. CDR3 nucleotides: TGCGCCAGCAGAACAGGGCTAGTTATGCTCAATGAGCAGTTCTTC.

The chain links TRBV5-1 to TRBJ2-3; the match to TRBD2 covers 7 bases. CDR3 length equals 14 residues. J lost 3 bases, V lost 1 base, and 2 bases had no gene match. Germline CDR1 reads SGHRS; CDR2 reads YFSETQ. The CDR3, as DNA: TGCGCCAGCAGCTTGCAACTAGCGACAGATACGCAGTATTTT. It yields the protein CASSLQLATDTQYF. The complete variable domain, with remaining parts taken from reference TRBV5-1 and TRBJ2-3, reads KAGVTQTPRYLIKTRGQQVTLSCSPISGHRSVSWYQQTPGQGLQFLFEYFSETQRNKGNFPGRFSGRQFSNSRSEMNVSTLELGDSALYLCASSLQLATDTQYFGPGTRLTVL.

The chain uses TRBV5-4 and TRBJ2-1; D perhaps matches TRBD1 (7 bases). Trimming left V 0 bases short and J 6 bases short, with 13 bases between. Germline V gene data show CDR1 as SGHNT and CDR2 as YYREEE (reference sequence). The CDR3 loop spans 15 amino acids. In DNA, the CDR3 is TGTGCCAGCAGCTTGGCGGGCAGGGGGGTCAATGAGCAGTTCTTC. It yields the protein CASSLAGRGVNEQFF. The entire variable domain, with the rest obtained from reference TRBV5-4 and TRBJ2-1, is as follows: ETGVTQSPTHLIKTRGQQVTLRCSSQSGHNTVSWYQQALGQGPQFIFQYYREEENGRGNFPPRFSGLQFPNYSSELNVNALELDDSALYLCASSLAGRGVNEQFFGPGTRLTVL.

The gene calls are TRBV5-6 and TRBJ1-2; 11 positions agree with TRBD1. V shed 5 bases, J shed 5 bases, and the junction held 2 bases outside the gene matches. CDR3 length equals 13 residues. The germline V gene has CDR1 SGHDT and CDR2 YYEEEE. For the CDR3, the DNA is TGTGCCAGCAGGGGACAGGGGGTATATGGCTACACCTTC. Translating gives CASRGQGVYGYTF.

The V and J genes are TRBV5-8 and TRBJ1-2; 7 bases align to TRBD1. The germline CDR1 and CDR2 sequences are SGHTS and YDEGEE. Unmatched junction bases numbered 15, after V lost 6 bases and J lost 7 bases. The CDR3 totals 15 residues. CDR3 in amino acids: CASTLRDRGTIGYTF. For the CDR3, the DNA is TGTGCCAGCACACTAAGGGACAGAGGAACTATTGGCTACACCTTC.

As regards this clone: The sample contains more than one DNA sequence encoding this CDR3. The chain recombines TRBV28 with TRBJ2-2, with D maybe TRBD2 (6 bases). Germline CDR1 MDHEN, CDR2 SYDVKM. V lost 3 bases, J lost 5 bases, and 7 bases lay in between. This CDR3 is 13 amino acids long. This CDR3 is CASSFGGTGELFF. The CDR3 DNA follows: TGTGCCAGCAGTTTCGGGGGTACCGGGGAGCTGTTTTTT.

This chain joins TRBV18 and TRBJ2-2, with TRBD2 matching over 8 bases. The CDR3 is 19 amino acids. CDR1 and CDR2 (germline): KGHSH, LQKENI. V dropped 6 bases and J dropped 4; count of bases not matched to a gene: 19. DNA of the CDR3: TGTGCCAGCTCCCGGAATCCCCCCAGCGGGAGTAGGAGCACCGGGGAGCTGTTTTTT. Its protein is CASSRNPPSGSRSTGELFF.

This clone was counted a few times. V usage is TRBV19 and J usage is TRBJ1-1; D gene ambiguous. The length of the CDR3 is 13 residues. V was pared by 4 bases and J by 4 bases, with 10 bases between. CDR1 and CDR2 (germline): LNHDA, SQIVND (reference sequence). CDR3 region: CASSTREFTEAFF. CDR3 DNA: TGTGCCAGTAGTACGAGGGAGTTCACTGAAGCTTTCTTT.